The 14 T cell receptor beta chains given below trace back to one sample, sequenced in a study of cytomegalovirus exposure and HLA in healthy donors. The data were produced by immunoSEQ multiplex PCR, yet TCRdb's version contains in-frame clones alone and is incomplete. In the table there are about 160,000 clones, roughly 89% of which are singletons. The sequenced sample was PBMCs. Source of these receptors: a woman between 18 and 29 years old in good health and CMV-seropositive.

V and J are TRBV4-3 and TRBJ2-2; D perhaps matches TRBD2 (5 bases). The V end was cut by 1 base, the J end by 13 bases, with 16 bases between. CDR1 is LGHNA, CDR2 YSLEER, per germline. This CDR3 is 14 amino acids long. This CDR3 is CASSQGTAPGGLFF. For the CDR3, the DNA is TGCGCCAGCAGCCAAGGGACTGCCCCCGGTGGGCTGTTTTTT.

This chain joins TRBV4-1 and TRBJ2-3; D not certain. The CDR3 loop spans 13 amino acids. From germline, CDR1 is MGHRA and CDR2 YSYEKL. Trimming removed 4 bases from V and 5 bases from J, with 10 bases in between. CDR3 nucleotides: TGCGCCAGCAGCCCGTCGACGGGAGATACGCAGTATTTT. Translated, it gives CASSPSTGDTQYF.

The rearrangement links TRBV5-1 to TRBJ2-1, with 8 bases identical to TRBD2. Germline V CDR1 and CDR2: SGHRS, YFSETQ. The CDR3 length is 15 residues. Trimming at V came to 5 bases and at J to 1 base, leaving 5 bases not matched to a gene. CDR3 sequence: CASRRGTSSYNEQFF. Written as DNA, the CDR3 is TGCGCCAGCAGGCGGGGGACTAGTTCCTACAATGAGCAGTTCTTC.

J is TRBJ2-7 and V is TRBV6-1; D unresolved. The V and J ends lost 3 bases and 1 base respectively, with 10 bases between them. From germline, CDR1 is MNHNS and CDR2 SASEGT. CDR3 length equals 14 residues. The DNA of the CDR3 is TGTGCCAGCAGTGAGGTGGGCAAATCCTACGAGCAGTACTTC. Its translation is CASSEVGKSYEQYF.

The chain joins TRBV10-1 to TRBJ1-2; D is unresolved. Deletions cut 0 bases from V and 6 bases from J, with 14 bases between. From germline, CDR1 is WNHNN and CDR2 SYGVQD (reference sequence). The CDR3 is 15 residues long. The CDR3 protein is CASSESVPPRDGYTF. The CDR3 region has the DNA TGCGCCAGCAGTGAGTCGGTCCCCCCTCGGGATGGCTACACCTTC.

V usage is TRBV7-9 and J usage is TRBJ2-5; tentatively, D is TRBD1 (5 bases). CDR1 and CDR2 from the germline V gene are SEHNR and FQNEAQ (reference sequence). Trimming shortened V by 5 bases and J by 4 bases, and 11 bases separated the two germline ends. This CDR3 spans 13 amino acids. The CDR3 spells CASSPQGTETQYF. The CDR3, as DNA: TGTGCCAGCAGCCCCCAGGGAACAGAGACCCAGTACTTC.

J is TRBJ1-1 and V is TRBV9; D unclear. Deletions cut 5 bases from V and 8 bases from J, with 16 bases between. Germline CDR1 reads SGDLS; CDR2 reads YYNGEE. This CDR3 is built from 13 residues. The CDR3: CASSPLEAGEAFF. The CDR3 region has the DNA TGTGCCAGCAGTCCCTTGGAGGCTGGGGAAGCTTTCTTT.

The chain carries TRBV5-8 and TRBJ1-5; D is unresolved. Trimming shortened V by 4 bases and J by 6 bases, and 11 bases separated the two germline ends. Germline assignment: CDR1 SGHTS and CDR2 YDEGEE. CDR3 size: 13 residues. For the CDR3, the DNA is TGTGCCAGCAGCGGCAGGAGGCCTCAGCCCCAGCATTTT. Its translation: CASSGRRPQPQHF.

This sequence joins TRBV27 and TRBJ1-4; maybe TRBD1 (5 bases). V was trimmed by 4 bases and J by 3 bases, leaving 12 bases between them. CDR1 and CDR2 from the germline V gene are MNHEY and SMNVEV (reference sequence). The CDR3 runs to 15 residues. The CDR3 protein is CASSSFRASNEKLFF. In nucleotides, the CDR3 is TGTGCCAGCAGTTCCTTCAGGGCCTCTAATGAAAAACTGTTTTTT. Full variable domain (rest looked up from reference TRBV27 and TRBJ1-4): EAQVTQNPRYLITVTGKKLTVTCSQNMNHEYMSWYRQDPGLGLRQIYYSMNVEVTDKGDVPEGYKVSRKEKRNFPLILESPSPNQTSLYFCASSSFRASNEKLFFGSGTQLSVL.

This sequence joins TRBV6-5 and TRBJ2-1; D unclear. This CDR3 spans 13 amino acids. Germline CDR1 MNHEY, CDR2 SVGAGI. The V end was cut by 2 bases, the J end by 9 bases, with 11 bases between. The CDR3 sequence: CASSYGHTFEQFF. The CDR3 DNA sequence: TGTGCCAGCAGTTACGGGCACACTTTTGAGCAGTTCTTC.

The chain employs TRBV19 and TRBJ2-3; tentatively, D is TRBD1 (5 bases). The germline V and J ends were trimmed by 5 bases and 6 bases, with 15 bases remaining between them. Germline lookup yields CDR1 LNHDA and CDR2 SQIVND (reference sequence). The CDR3 totals 14 residues. CDR3 nucleotide sequence: TGTGCCAGTAGTTGGGGCAGGGTAGAGGATACGCAGTATTTT. Protein product: CASSWGRVEDTQYF. The full variable domain, its missing parts supplied by reference TRBV19 and TRBJ2-3, is DGGITQSPKYLFRKEGQNVTLSCEQNLNHDAMYWYRQDPGQGLRLIYYSQIVNDFQKGDIAEGYSVSREKKESFPLTVTSAQKNPTAFYLCASSWGRVEDTQYFGPGTRLTVL.

V is TRBV2 and J is TRBJ2-2; no firm D call. Germline V gene sequence: CDR1 SNHLY, CDR2 FYNNEI. The length of the CDR3 is 12 residues. V lost 4 bases and J 7 bases, leaving 7 bases between the germline ends. The CDR3: CASSVPRGELFF. CDR3 DNA: TGTGCCAGCAGTGTTCCCCGCGGGGAGCTGTTTTTT.

V is TRBV2 and J is TRBJ1-5, with 9 nucleotides matching TRBD1. The CDR3 is made up of 15 amino acids. The junction had 9 bases not matched to a gene; V was cut back by 11 bases and J by 1 base. From germline, CDR1 is SNHLY and CDR2 FYNNEI. The chain's CDR3 is CAVTGQGLSNQPQHF. The CDR3 coding sequence is TGTGCCGTCACGGGACAGGGTTTGAGCAATCAGCCCCAGCATTTT.

The chain has TRBV30 and TRBJ2-5, with 7 bases lining up with TRBD1. The CDR3 sequence is 13 residues long. Germline CDR1 GTSNPN, CDR2 SVGIG (reference sequence). V shed 0 bases, J shed 3 bases, and the junction held 1 base outside the gene matches. CDR3 DNA sequence: TGTGCCTGGAGTGTGACAGGGAAAGAGACCCAGTACTTC. Translation: CAWSVTGKETQYF.